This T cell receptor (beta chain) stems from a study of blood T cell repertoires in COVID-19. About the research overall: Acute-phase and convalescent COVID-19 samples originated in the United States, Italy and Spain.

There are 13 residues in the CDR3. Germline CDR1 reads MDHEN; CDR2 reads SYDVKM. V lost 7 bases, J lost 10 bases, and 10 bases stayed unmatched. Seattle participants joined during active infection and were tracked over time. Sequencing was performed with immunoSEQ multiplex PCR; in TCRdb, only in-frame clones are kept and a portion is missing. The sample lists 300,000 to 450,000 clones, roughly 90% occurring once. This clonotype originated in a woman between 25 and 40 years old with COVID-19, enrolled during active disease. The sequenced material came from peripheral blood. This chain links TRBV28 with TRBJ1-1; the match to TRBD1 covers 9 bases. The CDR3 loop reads CASTLPSTGGAFF. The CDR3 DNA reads TGTGCCAGCACCCTTCCTTCGACAGGGGGAGCTTTCTTT.